This T cell receptor beta chain appears in the sequencing data of a study of blood T cell repertoires in COVID-19. Whole-study context: Samples of COVID-19 (acute and convalescent) were obtained from the United States, Italy and Spain. T cells, B-cell-depleted T cells, or PBMCs provided the cDNA or gDNA that served as material.

Only one count was recorded for this clone. Germline CDR1 is LGHNA and CDR2 is YSLEER. This CDR3 has 15 amino acids. Trimming left V 4 bases short and J 6 bases short, with 15 bases between. Authors' data handling: Reference gene primer amplification yielded estimated nucleated cell counts. Here immunoSEQ multiplex PCR was the method, and the copy in TCRdb shows in-frame clones only, minus some. The V and J calls and clone size were taken over from that table, and D and trimming were inferred from the DNA. The table has around 170,000 clones, approximately 90% seen once. The sequence came from a man in his sixties with acute or convalescent COVID-19. This chain joins TRBV4-3 and TRBJ2-2; possibly TRBD1 for D (7 bases). The sequencing input was peripheral blood. CDR3 DNA: TGCGCCAGCAGCCCCGACAGGGCGGGGTCCGGGGAGCTGTTTTTT. As protein: CASSPDRAGSGELFF.